This T cell receptor (beta chain) was obtained from a study of T cells after yellow fever vaccination. Study-wide results and limits: Researchers noted that a small share of clonotypes showed up in both CD4 and CD8 compartments. Most clones from primary vaccination were detected again post-booster (about 95% CD4, about 88% CD8).

The CDR3 is 15 residues long. Deletions cut 2 bases from V and 6 bases from J, with 17 bases between. CDR1 MNHEY and CDR2 SMNVEV come from the germline V gene (reference sequence). TCRdb used MiXCR to reprocess the 5' RACE reads, holding one entry per CDR3 protein. The table lists around 200,000 distinct CDR3 sequences, approximately 10% of them singletons. This clonotype was detected only a few times. Its specificity is not known. Sequencing was performed on CD8+ T cells sorted from PBMCs, taken 15 days after the yellow fever booster vaccination. This TCR was recovered from a man between 18 and 29 years old who received the YFV17D yellow fever vaccine. V is TRBV27 and J is TRBJ2-7, with no clear D. In DNA, the CDR3 is TGTGCCAGCAGTTTAAATCCCCCCCTTGGTACCGAGCAGTACTTC. Its protein product is CASSLNPPLGTEQYF.